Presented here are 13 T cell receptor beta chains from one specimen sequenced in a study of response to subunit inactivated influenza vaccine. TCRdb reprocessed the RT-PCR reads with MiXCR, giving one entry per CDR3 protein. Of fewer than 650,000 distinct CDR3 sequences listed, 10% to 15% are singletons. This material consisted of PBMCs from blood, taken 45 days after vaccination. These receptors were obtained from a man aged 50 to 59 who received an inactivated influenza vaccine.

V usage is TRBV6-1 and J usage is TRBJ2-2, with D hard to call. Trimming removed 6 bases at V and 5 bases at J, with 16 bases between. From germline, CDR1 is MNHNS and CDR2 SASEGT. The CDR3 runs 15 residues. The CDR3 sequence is CASRRREFLTGELFF. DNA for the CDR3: TGTGCCAGCAGACGAAGAGAATTTCTAACCGGGGAGCTGTTTTTT.

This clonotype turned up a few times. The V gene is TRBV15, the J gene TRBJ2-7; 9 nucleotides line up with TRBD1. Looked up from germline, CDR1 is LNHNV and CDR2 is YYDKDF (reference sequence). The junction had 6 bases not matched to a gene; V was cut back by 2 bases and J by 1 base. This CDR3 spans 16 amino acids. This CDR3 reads CATSRSGDRDSYEQYF. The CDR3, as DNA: TGTGCCACCAGCAGATCCGGGGACAGGGATTCCTACGAGCAGTACTTC.

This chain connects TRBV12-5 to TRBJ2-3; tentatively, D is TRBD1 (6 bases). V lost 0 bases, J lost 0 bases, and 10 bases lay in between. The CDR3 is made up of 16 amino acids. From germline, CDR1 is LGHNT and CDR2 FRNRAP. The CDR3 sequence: CASGLVLGQSTDTQYF. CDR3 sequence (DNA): TGTGCTAGTGGTTTGGTACTGGGACAAAGCACAGATACGCAGTATTTT.

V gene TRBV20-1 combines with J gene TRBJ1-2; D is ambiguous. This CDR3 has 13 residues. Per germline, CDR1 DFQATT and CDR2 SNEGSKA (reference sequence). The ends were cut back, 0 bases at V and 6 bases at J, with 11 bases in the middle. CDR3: CSARDGPEDGYTF. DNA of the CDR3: TGCAGTGCTAGAGATGGGCCCGAAGATGGCTACACCTTC.

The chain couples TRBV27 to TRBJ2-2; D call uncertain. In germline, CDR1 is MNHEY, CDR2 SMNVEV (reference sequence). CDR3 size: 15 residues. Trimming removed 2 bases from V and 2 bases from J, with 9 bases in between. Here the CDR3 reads CASSLLGLNTGELFF. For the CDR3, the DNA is TGTGCCAGCAGTTTACTCGGCCTTAACACCGGGGAGCTGTTTTTT.

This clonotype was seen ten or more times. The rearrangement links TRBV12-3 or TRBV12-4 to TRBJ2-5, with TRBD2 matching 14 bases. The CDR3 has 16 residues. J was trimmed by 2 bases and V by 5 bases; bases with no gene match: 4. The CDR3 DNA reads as TGTGCCAGCAGTACGGGACTAGCGGGGGAGCAAGAGACCCAGTACTTC. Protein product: CASSTGLAGEQETQYF.

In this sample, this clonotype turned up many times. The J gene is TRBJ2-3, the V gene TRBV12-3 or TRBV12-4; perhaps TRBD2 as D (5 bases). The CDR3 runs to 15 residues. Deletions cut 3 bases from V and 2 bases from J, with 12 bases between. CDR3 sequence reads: CASSFNSASTDTQYF. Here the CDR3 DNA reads TGTGCCAGCAGTTTTAATAGCGCATCCACAGATACGCAGTATTTT.

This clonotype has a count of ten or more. The CDR3 sequence: CASSVGQAPYGYTF. The CDR3 region has the DNA TGTGCCAGCAGCGTGGGGCAGGCTCCCTATGGCTACACCTTC. The gene calls are TRBV5-6 and TRBJ1-2; tentatively, D is TRBD1 (5 bases). Per germline, CDR1 SGHDT and CDR2 YYEEEE. Trimming took off 4 bases at V and 4 bases at J, with 14 bases between the two ends. CDR3 length: 14 residues.

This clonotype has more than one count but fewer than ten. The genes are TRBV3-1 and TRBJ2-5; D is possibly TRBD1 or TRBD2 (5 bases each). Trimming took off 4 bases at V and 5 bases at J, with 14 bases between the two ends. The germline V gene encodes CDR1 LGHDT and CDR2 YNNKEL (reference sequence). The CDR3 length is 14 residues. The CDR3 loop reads CASSRLPGTETQYF. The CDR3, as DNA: TGTGCCAGCAGCCGGTTGCCCGGGACCGAGACCCAGTACTTC.

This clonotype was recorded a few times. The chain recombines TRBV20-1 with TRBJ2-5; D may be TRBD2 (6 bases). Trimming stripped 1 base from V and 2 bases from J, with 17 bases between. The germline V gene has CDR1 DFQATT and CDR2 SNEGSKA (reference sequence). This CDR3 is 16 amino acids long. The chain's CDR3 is CSARGLLPGGQETQYF. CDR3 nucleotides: TGCAGTGCTAGAGGGCTCCTCCCTGGGGGGCAAGAGACCCAGTACTTC.

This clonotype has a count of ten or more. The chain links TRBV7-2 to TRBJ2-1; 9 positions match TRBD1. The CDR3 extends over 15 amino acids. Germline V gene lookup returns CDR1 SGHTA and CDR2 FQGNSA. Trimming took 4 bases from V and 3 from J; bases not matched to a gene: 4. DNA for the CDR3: TGTGCCAGCAGCTCGGACAGGGGACTCTACAATGAGCAGTTCTTC. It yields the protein CASSSDRGLYNEQFF. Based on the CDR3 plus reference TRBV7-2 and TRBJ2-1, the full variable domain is GAGVSQSPSNKVTEKGKDVELRCDPISGHTALYWYRQSLGQGLEFLIYFQGNSAPDKSGLPSDRFSAERTGGSVSTLTIQRTQQEDSAVYLCASSSDRGLYNEQFFGPGTRLTVL.

This CDR3 is CASSLAPAGGLTDTQYF. The CDR3 DNA reads TGCGCCAGCAGCTTGGCCCCCGCAGGGGGCCTCACAGATACGCAGTATTTT. The chain combines TRBV5-1 with TRBJ2-3; 8 bases are a match to TRBD1. Unmatched junction bases numbered 8, after V lost 0 bases and J lost 2 bases. CDR1 is SGHRS and CDR2 is YFSETQ in the germline V gene. The CDR3 has 17 residues.

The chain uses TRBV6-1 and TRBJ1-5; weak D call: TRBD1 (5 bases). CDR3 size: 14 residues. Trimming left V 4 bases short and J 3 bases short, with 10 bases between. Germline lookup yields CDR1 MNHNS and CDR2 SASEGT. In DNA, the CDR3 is TGTGCCAGCAGTGGCGAGGGGACCAATCAGCCCCAGCATTTT. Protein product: CASSGEGTNQPQHF.